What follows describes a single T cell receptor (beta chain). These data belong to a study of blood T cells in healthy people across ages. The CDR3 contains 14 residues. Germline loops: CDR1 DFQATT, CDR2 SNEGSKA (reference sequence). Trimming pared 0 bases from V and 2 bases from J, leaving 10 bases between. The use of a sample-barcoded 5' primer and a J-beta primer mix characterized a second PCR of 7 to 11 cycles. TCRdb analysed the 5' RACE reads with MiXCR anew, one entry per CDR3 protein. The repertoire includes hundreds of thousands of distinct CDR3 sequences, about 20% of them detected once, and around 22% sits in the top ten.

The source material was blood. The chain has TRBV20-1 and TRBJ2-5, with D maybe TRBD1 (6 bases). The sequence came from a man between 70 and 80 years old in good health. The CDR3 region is CSAREWGPQETQYF. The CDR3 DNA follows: TGCAGTGCTAGAGAGTGGGGGCCACAAGAGACCCAGTACTTC.